These 14 T cell receptor beta chains were all obtained from the same sample, sequenced in a study of blood T cell repertoires in COVID-19. Profiling relied on immunoSEQ multiplex PCR, and the TCRdb table lists in-frame clones only, not all of them. Of 150,000 to 200,000 clones listed, approximately 93% are singletons. Specimen: peripheral blood. Receptors were obtained from a woman aged 55-70 years with COVID-19, enrolled during active disease.

The chain links TRBV14 to TRBJ2-7; D is uncertain. The length of the CDR3 is 11 residues. Trimming took 4 bases from V and 3 from J, leaving 4 bases between them. The germline CDR1 and CDR2 sequences are SGHDN and FVKESK. CDR3 amino acids: CASSLYYEQYF. The CDR3 DNA is TGTGCCAGCAGCCTATACTACGAGCAGTACTTC.

The count of this clone is one. The gene calls are TRBV7-2 and TRBJ1-4; no clear D gene. This CDR3 has 14 residues. The V end was cut by 5 bases, the J end by 4 bases, with 11 bases between. CDR1 is SGHTA, CDR2 FQGNSA, per germline. Here the CDR3 reads CASSLAQHNEKLFF. The CDR3 DNA reads as TGTGCCAGCAGCCTGGCACAGCATAATGAAAAACTGTTTTTT.

The V call is TRBV10-3, the J call TRBJ2-5, with D possibly being TRBD1 (6 bases). The CDR3 has 14 residues. The V gene's germline CDR1 is ENHRY and CDR2 SYGVKD. V was clipped by 11 bases and J by 2 bases, with 18 bases between them. CDR3 DNA: TGTGCCGCCAGACCAACAGGGTTACAAGAGACCCAGTACTTC. Translation gives CAARPTGLQETQYF.

To note about this clone: The identical CDR3 is also encoded by other nucleotide sequences in the sample. J is TRBJ2-7 and V is TRBV12-3 or TRBV12-4; D uncertain. V lost 1 base, J lost 0 bases, and 4 bases lay in between. This CDR3 has 13 amino acids. Written as DNA, the CDR3 is TGTGCCAGCAGTTTAGGTAGCTCCTACGAGCAGTACTTC. Its translation is CASSLGSSYEQYF.

There are a few counts of this clone. The chain has TRBV27 and TRBJ1-2; TRBD1 aligns across 9 bases. CDR3 size: 14 residues. From germline, CDR1 is MNHEY and CDR2 SMNVEV (reference sequence). Trimming removed 2 bases from V and 7 bases from J; junction bases left unmatched: 5. The DNA of the CDR3 is TGTGCCAGCAGTTTAAGAGGGACAGGGTCTGGCTACACCTTC. Protein sequence: CASSLRGTGSGYTF.

This rearrangement joins TRBV5-8 to TRBJ1-6; D is perhaps TRBD1 (6 bases). This CDR3 contains 15 residues. Trimming shortened V by 2 bases and J by 8 bases, and 14 bases separated the two germline ends. CDR1 and CDR2 (germline): SGHTS, YDEGEE. This CDR3 reads CASSFGTKYDSPLHF. The CDR3 nucleotides are TGTGCCAGCAGCTTCGGGACAAAGTACGATTCACCCCTCCACTTT. Filled out from reference TRBV5-8 and TRBJ1-6, the complete variable domain reads EAGVTQSPTHLIKTRGQQATLRCSPISGHTSVYWYQQALGLGLQFLLWYDEGEERNRGNFPPRFSGRQFPNYSSELNVNALELEDSALYLCASSFGTKYDSPLHFGNGTRLTVT.

The chain joins TRBV30 to TRBJ1-5; no definite D call. CDR3 length: 13 amino acids. CDR1 is GTSNPN, CDR2 SVGIG, per germline (reference sequence). V gave up 0 bases and J gave up 3 bases, with 6 bases separating them. CDR3 protein: CAWSVQINQPQHF. DNA of the CDR3: TGTGCCTGGAGTGTGCAGATCAATCAGCCCCAGCATTTT.

This clone came up once. The chain uses TRBV9 and TRBJ1-3, with D uncertain. Per germline, CDR1 SGDLS and CDR2 YYNGEE. The CDR3 contains 16 residues. V lost 0 bases and J 2 bases, leaving 12 bases between the germline ends. CDR3: CASSVVAAGAGNTIYF. DNA of the CDR3: TGTGCCAGCAGCGTAGTTGCCGCCGGTGCTGGAAACACCATATATTTT.

The chain couples TRBV19 to TRBJ2-1, with D uncertain. The CDR3 sequence is 13 residues long. V lost 3 bases, J lost 7 bases, and 10 bases lay in between. In germline, CDR1 is LNHDA, CDR2 SQIVND (reference sequence). CDR3 sequence reads: CASSIVSDNEQFF. The CDR3 region has the DNA TGTGCCAGTAGTATCGTTTCAGATAATGAGCAGTTCTTC.

The chain has TRBV4-3 and TRBJ1-1, with TRBD1 matching 8 bases. After removal of 1 base from V and 1 base from J, the junction contained 5 bases not matched to a gene. In germline, CDR1 is LGHNA, CDR2 YSLEER. The CDR3 runs 16 residues. The CDR3 spells CASSQGGTGENTEAFF. The DNA of the CDR3 is TGCGCCAGCAGCCAAGGTGGGACAGGTGAGAACACTGAAGCTTTCTTT.

The genes are TRBV5-1 and TRBJ2-5, with TRBD1 matching 12 bases. The CDR3 runs 15 residues. V trimming: 4 bases; J trimming: 5 bases; junction bases outside the gene matches: 6. Germline values: CDR1 SGHRS, CDR2 YFSETQ. The CDR3: CASSQGTGGTETQYF. Written as DNA, the CDR3 is TGCGCCAGCAGCCAGGGGACAGGGGGCACGGAGACCCAGTACTTC.

This rearrangement joins TRBV6-5 to TRBJ1-6, with a weak D call TRBD1 (5 bases). CDR1 and CDR2 from the germline V gene are MNHEY and SVGAGI. V shed 8 bases and J shed 7 bases, with 18 bases lying between them. The CDR3 extends over 15 amino acids. In DNA form, the CDR3 reads TGTGCCAGCGGGAGGTCCGGGACGGCAAATTCACCCCTCCACTTT. Translation gives CASGRSGTANSPLHF.

The V and J genes are TRBV19 and TRBJ1-6; D is unclear. CDR3 size: 15 residues. Germline values: CDR1 LNHDA, CDR2 SQIVND (reference sequence). V lost 1 base, J lost 0 bases, and 4 bases lay in between. The CDR3 sequence: CASSIASSYNSPLHF. The CDR3 nucleotides read TGTGCCAGTAGTATAGCGAGCTCCTATAATTCACCCCTCCACTTT. The full variable domain, its missing parts supplied by reference TRBV19 and TRBJ1-6, is DGGITQSPKYLFRKEGQNVTLSCEQNLNHDAMYWYRQDPGQGLRLIYYSQIVNDFQKGDIAEGYSVSREKKESFPLTVTSAQKNPTAFYLCASSIASSYNSPLHFGNGTRLTVT.

A remark on this clone: At one end the junction does not follow the germline gene, possibly because of a read error. This chain connects TRBV12-3 or TRBV12-4 to TRBJ1-1; D remains unclear. The CDR3 consists of 12 residues. CDR3 loop: CASSSETGPSGF. CDR3 sequence (DNA): TGTGCCAGCAGTTCTGAGACTGGCCCCTCCGGTTTT.